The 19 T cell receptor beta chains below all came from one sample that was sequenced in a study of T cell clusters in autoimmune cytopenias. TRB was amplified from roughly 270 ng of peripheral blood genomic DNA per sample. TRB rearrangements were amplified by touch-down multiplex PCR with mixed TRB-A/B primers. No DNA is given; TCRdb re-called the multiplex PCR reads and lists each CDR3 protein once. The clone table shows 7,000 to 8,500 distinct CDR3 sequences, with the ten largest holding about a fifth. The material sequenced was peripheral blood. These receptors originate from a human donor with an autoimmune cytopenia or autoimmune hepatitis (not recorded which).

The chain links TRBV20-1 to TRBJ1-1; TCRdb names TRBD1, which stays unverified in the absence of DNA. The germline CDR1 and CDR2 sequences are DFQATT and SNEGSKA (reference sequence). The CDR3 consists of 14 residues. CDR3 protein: CSASMAGGITEAFF.

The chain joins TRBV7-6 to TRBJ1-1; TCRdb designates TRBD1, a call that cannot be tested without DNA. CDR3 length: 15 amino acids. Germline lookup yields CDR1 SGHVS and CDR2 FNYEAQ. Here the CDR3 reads CASSLAEQGGTEAFF.

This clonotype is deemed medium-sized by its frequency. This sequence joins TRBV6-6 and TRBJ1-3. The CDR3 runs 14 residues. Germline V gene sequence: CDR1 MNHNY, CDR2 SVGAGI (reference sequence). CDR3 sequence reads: CASSTTNSGNTIYF.

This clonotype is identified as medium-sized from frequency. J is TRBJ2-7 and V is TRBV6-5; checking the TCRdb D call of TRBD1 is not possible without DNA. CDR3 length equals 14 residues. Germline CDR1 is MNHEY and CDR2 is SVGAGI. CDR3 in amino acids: CASRPDSAFYEQYF.

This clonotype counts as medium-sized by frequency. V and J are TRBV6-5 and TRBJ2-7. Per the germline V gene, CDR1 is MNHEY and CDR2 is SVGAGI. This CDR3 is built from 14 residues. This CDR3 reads CASSLSGTSYEQYF.

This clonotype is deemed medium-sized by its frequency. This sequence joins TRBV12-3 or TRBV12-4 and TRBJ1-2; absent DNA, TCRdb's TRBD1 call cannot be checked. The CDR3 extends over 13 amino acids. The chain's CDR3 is CASSFRTGDGYTF.

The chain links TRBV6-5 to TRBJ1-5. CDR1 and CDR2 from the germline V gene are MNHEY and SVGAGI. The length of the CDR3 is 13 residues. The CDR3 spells CASSENSYQPQHF.

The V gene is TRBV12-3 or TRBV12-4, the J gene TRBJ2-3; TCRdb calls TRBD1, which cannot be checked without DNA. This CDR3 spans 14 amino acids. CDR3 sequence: CASSLGQVEDTQYF.

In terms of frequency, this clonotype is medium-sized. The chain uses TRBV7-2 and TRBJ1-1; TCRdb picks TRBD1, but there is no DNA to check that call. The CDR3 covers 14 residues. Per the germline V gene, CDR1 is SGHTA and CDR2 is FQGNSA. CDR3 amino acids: CASSQSKDRPGAFF.

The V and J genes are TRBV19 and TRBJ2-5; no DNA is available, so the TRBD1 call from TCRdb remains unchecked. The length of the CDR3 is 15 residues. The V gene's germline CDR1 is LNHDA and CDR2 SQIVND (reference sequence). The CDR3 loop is CASKGTGIGEETQYF.

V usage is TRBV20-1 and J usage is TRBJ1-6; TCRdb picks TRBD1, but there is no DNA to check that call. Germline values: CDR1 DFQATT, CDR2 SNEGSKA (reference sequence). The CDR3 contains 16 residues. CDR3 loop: CSATNPSEGVNSPLHF.

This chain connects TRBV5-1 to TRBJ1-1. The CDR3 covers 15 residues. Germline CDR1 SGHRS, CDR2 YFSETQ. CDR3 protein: CASSFKGHENTEAFF.

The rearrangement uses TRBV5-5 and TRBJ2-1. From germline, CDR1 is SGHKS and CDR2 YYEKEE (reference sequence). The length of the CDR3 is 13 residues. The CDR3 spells CASSLLTALEQFF.

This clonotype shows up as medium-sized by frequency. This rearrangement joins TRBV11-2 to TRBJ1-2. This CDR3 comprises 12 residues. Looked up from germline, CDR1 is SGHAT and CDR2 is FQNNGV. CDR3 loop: CASSLQSYGYTF.

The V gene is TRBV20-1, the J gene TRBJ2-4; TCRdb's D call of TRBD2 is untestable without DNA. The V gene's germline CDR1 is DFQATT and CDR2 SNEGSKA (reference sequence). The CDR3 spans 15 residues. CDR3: CSALRLAGNKNIQYF.

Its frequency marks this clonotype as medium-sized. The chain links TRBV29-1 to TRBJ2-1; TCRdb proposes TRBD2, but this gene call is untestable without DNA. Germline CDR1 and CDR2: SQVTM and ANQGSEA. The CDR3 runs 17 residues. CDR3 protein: CSVDPYSGSGTYNEQFF.

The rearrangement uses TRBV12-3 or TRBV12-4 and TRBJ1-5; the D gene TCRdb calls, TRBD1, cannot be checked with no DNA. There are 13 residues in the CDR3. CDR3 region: CASSPLGGQPQHF.

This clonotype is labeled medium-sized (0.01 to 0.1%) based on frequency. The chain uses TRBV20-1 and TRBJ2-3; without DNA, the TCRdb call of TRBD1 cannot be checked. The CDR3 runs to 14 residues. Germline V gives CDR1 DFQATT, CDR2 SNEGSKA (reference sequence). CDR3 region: CSAPRDRGLGTQYF.

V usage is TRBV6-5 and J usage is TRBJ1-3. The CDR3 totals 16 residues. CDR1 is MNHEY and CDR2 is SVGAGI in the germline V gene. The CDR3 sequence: CASSYSVSVGGNTIYF.